This T cell receptor beta chain is from a study of graft-versus-host responses after intestinal transplantation (dated by TCRdb to about 2021). With respect to the entire study: The transplants that recipients received were multivisceral, liver-intestinal, or isolated intestinal. Every recipient was given anti-thymocyte globulin induction, followed by around three years of maintenance tacrolimus and steroids. Bulk TCR-beta CDR3 sequencing was used to track graft-versus-host and host-versus-graft alloreactive T cell clones in the graft, circulation and bone marrow after intestinal transplantation. To identify alloreactive clones, pre-transplant mixed lymphocyte reaction products were sequenced and compared with unstimulated pre-transplant donor and recipient T cells. Of the roughly 25 intestinal transplant recipients enrolled in the cohort, one of whom was a retransplant, a few patients without pretransplant specimens were excluded. Donor T cell macrochimerism was defined as a peak of at least 4% donor T cells among recipient peripheral blood mononuclear cells. Rather than being sequenced by the commercial service, samples from three later patients were sequenced in-house on an Illumina MiSeq and processed with MiXCR. The paper as a whole reports these results and caveats: GvH clones were found in recipient bone marrow, and some of the GvH clones appeared earlier in ileal mucosa or blood, which is consistent with an intestinal mucosal origin. The relatively low number and heterogeneity of intestinal transplant patients limited the conclusions. High GvH to HvG T cell clonal ratios were observed in the allografts of patients with donor T cell macrochimerism. Early after transplant, declines in HvG clones were associated with peak levels of circulating GvH clones.

CDR1 and CDR2, per the germline V gene (reference sequence), are DFQATT and SNEGSKA. Measured from the cysteine to the valine, the CDR3 is 10 residues long. The CDR3 DNA has 30 bases and is translated from base 1. Library construction relied on the immunoSEQ multiplex PCR assay. In most patients, genomic DNA was isolated using the Qiagen DNeasy Blood and Tissue Kit and sent frozen to Adaptive Biotechnologies for TCR sequencing. For most patients, genomic DNA was subjected to high-throughput TCR-beta CDR3 sequencing by Adaptive Biotechnologies. As for the authors' bioinformatics: Adaptive's ImmunoSEQ software was the source of the TCR sequencing data for over 15 patients, while a few other patients were processed with MiXCR and VDJtools. To correct CD4 versus CD8 sorting errors, any sequence found in both subsets at a frequency ratio below 5:1 was removed. CDR3 nucleotide sequences shared between donor and recipient were removed because the origin of such sequences could not be assigned. To count as alloreactive, a clone needed at least 2-fold expansion over unstimulated cells and a minimum CFSE-low frequency of 0.002% (template counts) or 0.001% (read counts). Mappable clones were those detected in sequenced pre-transplant spleen, lymph node, or MLR CFSE-low populations of the donor or recipient. The cumulative frequency of alloreactive clones was calculated as a percentage of all sequences, weighted by copy number. The table was pulled from immuneACCESS by TCRdb, which kept in-frame rearrangements only. Such tables lose some clones; where checked, under half of the loss comes from unresolved V genes, and the rest has no known cause. V and J calls plus clone size are reproduced from that table; the DNA served to infer D and trimming. The sample table shows just over 70,000 clones, and 84% are seen once. The ten largest clones represent 0.35% to 0.5% of the sample.

Reading the label with the study, this specimen's time point is: cells obtained before transplantation from donor or recipient. CD3+CD4+ and CD3+CD8+ populations were FACS-sorted from unstimulated pre-transplant donor and recipient cells taken from spleen or lymph nodes. As for this clone: No antigen is known for it. No base quality information exists; no much larger clone differs at one position.

This sequence originates from a human donor who was the organ donor for an intestinal transplant. The chain couples TRBV20-1 to TRBJ2-7, and perhaps TRBD1 as D gene, on 6 matching bases. The sequencing here drew on unstimulated CD4+ T cells sorted from spleen or lymph node cells, taken before transplant. The nucleotide sequence reads as follows: TGCAGAGCAGGGGTTCACGAGCAGTACGTC. Its protein product is CRAGVHEQYV.